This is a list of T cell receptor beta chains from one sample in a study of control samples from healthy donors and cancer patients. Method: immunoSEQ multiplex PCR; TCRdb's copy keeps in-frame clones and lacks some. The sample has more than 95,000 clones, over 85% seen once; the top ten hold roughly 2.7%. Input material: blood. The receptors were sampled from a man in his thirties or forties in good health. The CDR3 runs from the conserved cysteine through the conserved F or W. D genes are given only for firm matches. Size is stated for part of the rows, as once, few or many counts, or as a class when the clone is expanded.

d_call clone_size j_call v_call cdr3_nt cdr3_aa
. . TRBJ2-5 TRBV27 TGTGCCAGCAGTTCTACGGACCAATGGGAGACCCAGTACTTC CASSSTDQWETQYF
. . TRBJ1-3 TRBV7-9 TGTGCCAGCAGCTTAGCGCTGGGGGGGCTCACCGGAAACGCCATATATTTT CASSLALGGLTGNAIYF
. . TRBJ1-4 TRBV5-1 TGCGCCAGCAGCTTGAACATTCAGGGCAATGGTGAAAAACTGTTTTTT CASSLNIQGNGEKLFF
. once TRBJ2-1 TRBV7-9 TGTGCCAGCAGCCCCACAGGCGGGGAAAGCACGCACGAAGGGAATGAGCAGTTCTTC CASSPTGGESTHEGNEQFF
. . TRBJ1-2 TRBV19 TGTGCCAGTGCTATGGGGGCTGGGGGCTATGGCTACACCTTC CASAMGAGGYGYTF
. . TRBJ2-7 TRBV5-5 TGTGCCAGCAGCTTGACAGAATCCTACGAGCAGTACTTC CASSLTESYEQYF
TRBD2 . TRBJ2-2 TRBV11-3 TGTGCCAGCAGCCCACTAGCGGGAGGCACCGGGGAGCTGTTTTTT CASSPLAGGTGELFF
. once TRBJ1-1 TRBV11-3 TGTGCCAGCAGCTCGACGACCCAGAATACTGAAGCTTTCTTT CASSSTTQNTEAFF
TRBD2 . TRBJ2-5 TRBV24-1 TGTGCCACCAGTGATTCTCCGAGGCCGGCTAGCGGGGGGCATAATCAAGAGACCCAGTACTTC CATSDSPRPASGGHNQETQYF
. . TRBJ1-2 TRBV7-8 TGTGCCAGCACCCGACAGGACCCTAACTATGGCTACACCTTC CASTRQDPNYGYTF
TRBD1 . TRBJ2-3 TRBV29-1 TGCAGCGTTGGGCCAGGGGGAACAGATACGCAGTATTTT CSVGPGGTDTQYF
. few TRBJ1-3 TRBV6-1 TGTGCCAGCAGTGAAATCCTCTCTGGAAACACCATATATTTT CASSEILSGNTIYF
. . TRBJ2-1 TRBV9 TGTGCCAGCAGCCTTCGGACGGTTTCCTCCTACAATGAGCAGTTCTTC CASSLRTVSSYNEQFF
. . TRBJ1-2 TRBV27 TGTGCCAGCAGTTTAGGATGGTCTCCCTGGGGCTATGGCTACACCTTC CASSLGWSPWGYGYTF
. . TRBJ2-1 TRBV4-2 TGTGCCAGCAGCCAGGATGGGCAGGGGCCCTACAATGAGCAGTTCTTC CASSQDGQGPYNEQFF
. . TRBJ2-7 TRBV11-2 TGTGCCAGCAGCCAGACACCCTCCTACGAGCAGTACTTC CASSQTPSYEQYF
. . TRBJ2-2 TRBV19 TGTGCCAGTAGTATCCGGGGAGCGGGCGGGGAGCTGTTTTTT CASSIRGAGGELFF
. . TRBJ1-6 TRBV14 TGTGCCAGCAGCCAAGGGGATCCGGGATGGGGTTTACCCCTCCACTTT CASSQGDPGWGLPLHF